Listed here is a single TCR beta chain. Its antigen target is currently unknown. Within one base of it there is no much larger clone, and no base qualities were kept. From cysteine to phenylalanine, the CDR3 is 11 amino acids long. Only the CDR3 region is kept as DNA, spanning 33 bases read in frame from base 1. Cut back by 2 bases and 5 bases, the V and J ends lie 3 bases apart. The entry originates in a study of early T cells in non-severe SARS-CoV-2 infection (TCRdb year 2021). For the study in its entirety: Because TCR sequencing was done on bulk RNA from unsorted whole blood, the alpha and beta chains could not be paired.

The paper as a whole reports these results and caveats: Matching against VDJdb was skewed toward anti-spike CD8 responses, likely underestimated virus-specific expansions, and missed private and CD4 specificities.

The library relied on 5' RACE. Sequencing used a NextSeq 500. In the TCR library protocol, unique molecular identifiers were attached to individual cDNA molecules to correct for PCR bias and sequencing error. Sequencing covered both TCR alpha and beta chains, and within each sample the abundances of alpha and beta sequences were tightly co-correlated. On the study's bioinformatics: V gene, J gene and CDR3 annotation of TCR sequences was performed with Decombinator V4. Expanded TCRs were defined as changing significantly between any two time points under a Poisson model with p below 0.0001. TCR abundances were normalised to the total number of TCRs sequenced per sample and expressed as counts per million. MAIT TCRs were defined by TRAV1-2 paired with TRAJ12, TRAJ20 or TRAJ33, and iNKT TCRs by TRAV10 paired with TRAJ18. VDJdb, accessed on 1 November 2021, was searched for TCRs annotated for CMV, EBV and SARS-CoV-2, and TCRs annotated for more than one antigen were excluded. TCRdb ran its own pipeline on the public reads, namely fastp trimming at Q25 and MiXCR clone calling, and kept in-frame beta chains. Records with the same CDR3 protein are collapsed into one entry carrying the most frequent genes and DNA. The V and J calls come from TCRdb's annotation, not from the publication. In all, the sample holds 64,000 or so distinct CDR3 sequences, and over 9.5% of those were seen once. Over 1.2% of the sample rests with the top ten.

Set within a cohort of healthcare workers in London, UK, this nested case-control study involved weekly PCR testing of nasopharyngeal swabs along with blood sampling. Between 23 and 31 March 2020, the week of the UK lockdown, healthcare workers were enrolled and then followed up weekly for as long as 16 weeks. The chain is made from TRBV12-3 or TRBV12-4 and TRBJ1-2, with the D gene call left open. This TCR came from an adult who was a healthcare worker with PCR-confirmed SARS-CoV-2 infection or an uninfected control (not recorded which). The source was whole blood, collected at baseline. The encoded CDR3 is CASSLRYGYTF. The sequence in DNA is TGTGCCAGCAGTTTACGTTATGGCTACACCTTC.